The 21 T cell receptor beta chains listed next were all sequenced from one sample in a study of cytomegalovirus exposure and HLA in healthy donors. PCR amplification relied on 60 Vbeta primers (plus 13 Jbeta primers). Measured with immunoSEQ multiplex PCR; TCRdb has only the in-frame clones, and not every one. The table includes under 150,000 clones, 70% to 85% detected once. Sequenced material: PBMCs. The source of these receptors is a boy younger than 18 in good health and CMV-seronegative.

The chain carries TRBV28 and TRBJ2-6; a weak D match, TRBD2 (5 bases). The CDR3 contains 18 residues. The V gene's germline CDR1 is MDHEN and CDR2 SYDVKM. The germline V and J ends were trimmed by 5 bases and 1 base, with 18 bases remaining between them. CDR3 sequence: CASSTSPEGESGANVLTF. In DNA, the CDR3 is TGTGCCAGCAGTACCTCCCCCGAGGGAGAGTCTGGGGCCAACGTCCTGACTTTC.

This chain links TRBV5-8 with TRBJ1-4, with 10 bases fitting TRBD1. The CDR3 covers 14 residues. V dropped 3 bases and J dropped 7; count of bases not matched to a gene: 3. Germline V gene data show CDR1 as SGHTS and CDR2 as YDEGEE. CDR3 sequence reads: CASSWDRGLEKLFF. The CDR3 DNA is TGTGCCAGCAGCTGGGACAGGGGCCTTGAAAAACTGTTTTTT.

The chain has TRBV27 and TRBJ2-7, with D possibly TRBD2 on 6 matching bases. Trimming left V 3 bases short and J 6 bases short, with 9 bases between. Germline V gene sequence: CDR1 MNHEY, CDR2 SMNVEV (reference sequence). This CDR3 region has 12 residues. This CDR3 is CASSFVGGEQYF. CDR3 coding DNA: TGTGCCAGCAGTTTCGTGGGGGGCGAGCAGTACTTC.

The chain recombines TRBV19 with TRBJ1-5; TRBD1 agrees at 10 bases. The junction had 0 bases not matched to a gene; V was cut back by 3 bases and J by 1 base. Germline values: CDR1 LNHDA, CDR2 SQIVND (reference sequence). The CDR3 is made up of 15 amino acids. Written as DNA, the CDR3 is TGTGCCAGTAGTATGGGACAGGGGAGCAATCAGCCCCAGCATTTT. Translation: CASSMGQGSNQPQHF.

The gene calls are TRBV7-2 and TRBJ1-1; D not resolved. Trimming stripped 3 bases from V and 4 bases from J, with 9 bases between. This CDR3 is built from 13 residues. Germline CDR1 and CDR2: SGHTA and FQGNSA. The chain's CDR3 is CASSFTPITEAFF. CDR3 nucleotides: TGTGCCAGCAGCTTTACACCAATCACTGAAGCTTTCTTT.

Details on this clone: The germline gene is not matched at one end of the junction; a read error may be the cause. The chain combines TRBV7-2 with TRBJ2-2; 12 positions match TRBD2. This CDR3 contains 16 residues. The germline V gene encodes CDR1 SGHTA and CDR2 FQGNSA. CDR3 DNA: TGTGCCAGCAGCCAAACTAGCGGGGGGAACGCCGGGGAGCTGTTTTTT. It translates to CASSQTSGGNAGELFF.

The chain's CDR3 is CASSRERSGELFF. DNA for the CDR3: TGTGCCAGCAGTCGCGAGAGGTCCGGGGAGCTGTTTTTT. The genes are TRBV6-5 and TRBJ2-2; D gene ambiguous. CDR3 size: 13 residues. The germline gives CDR1 MNHEY, CDR2 SVGAGI. With 5 bases removed from V and 6 bases from J, the gap between germline ends came to 10 bases.

This CDR3 is CASTPVEGKVHQETQYF. The CDR3 DNA sequence: TGCGCCAGCACCCCCGTGGAGGGTAAGGTCCATCAAGAGACCCAGTACTTC. V usage is TRBV23-1 and J usage is TRBJ2-5; tentative D call: TRBD2 (6 bases). Being an ORF, TRBV23-1 has a function that is uncertain. Trimming shortened V by 7 bases and J by 2 bases, and 23 bases separated the two germline ends. The CDR3 covers 17 residues.

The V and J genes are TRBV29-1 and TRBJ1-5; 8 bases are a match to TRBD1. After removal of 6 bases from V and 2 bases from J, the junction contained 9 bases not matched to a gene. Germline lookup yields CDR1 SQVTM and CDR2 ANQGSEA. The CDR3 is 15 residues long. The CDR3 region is CSVSTGAIRNQPQHF. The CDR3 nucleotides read TGCAGCGTCTCGACAGGGGCTATTCGCAATCAGCCCCAGCATTTT.

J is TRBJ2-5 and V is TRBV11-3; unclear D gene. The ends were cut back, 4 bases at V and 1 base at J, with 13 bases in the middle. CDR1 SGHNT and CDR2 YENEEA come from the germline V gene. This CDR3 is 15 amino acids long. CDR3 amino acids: CASSSALETQETQYF. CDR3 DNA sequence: TGTGCCAGCAGCTCCGCCCTAGAAACCCAAGAGACCCAGTACTTC.

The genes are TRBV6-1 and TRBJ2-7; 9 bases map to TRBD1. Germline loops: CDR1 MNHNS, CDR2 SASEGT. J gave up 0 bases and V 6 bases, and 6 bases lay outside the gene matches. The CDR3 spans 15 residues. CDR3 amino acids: CASRETGGSSYEQYF. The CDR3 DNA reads TGTGCCAGCAGGGAGACAGGGGGGAGCTCCTACGAGCAGTACTTC.

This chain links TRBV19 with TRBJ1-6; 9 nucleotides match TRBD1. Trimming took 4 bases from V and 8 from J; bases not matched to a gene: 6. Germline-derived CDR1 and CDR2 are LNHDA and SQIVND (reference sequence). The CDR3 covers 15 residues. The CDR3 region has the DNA TGTGCCAGTAGTACGAACAGGGGGCCGGATTCACCCCTCCACTTT. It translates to CASSTNRGPDSPLHF.

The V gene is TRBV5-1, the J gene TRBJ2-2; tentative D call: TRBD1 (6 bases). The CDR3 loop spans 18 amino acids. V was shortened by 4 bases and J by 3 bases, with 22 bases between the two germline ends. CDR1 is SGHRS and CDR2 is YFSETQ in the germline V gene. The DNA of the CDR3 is TGCGCCAGCAGCCCCCCCCGGACAGCTGTGACTCACACCGGGGAGCTGTTTTTT. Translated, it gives CASSPPRTAVTHTGELFF.

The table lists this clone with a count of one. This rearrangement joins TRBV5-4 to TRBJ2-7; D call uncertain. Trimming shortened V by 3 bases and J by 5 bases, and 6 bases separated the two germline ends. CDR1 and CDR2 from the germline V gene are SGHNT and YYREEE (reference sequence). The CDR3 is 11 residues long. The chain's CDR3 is CASSSVHEQYF. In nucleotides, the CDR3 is TGTGCCAGCAGCTCGGTCCACGAGCAGTACTTC.

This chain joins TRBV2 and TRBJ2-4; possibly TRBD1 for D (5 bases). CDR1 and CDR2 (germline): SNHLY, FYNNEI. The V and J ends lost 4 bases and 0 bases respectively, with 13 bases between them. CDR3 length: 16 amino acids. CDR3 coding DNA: TGTGCCAGCAGTGCTTGGGGCAGACTAGCCAAAAACATTCAGTACTTC. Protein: CASSAWGRLAKNIQYF.

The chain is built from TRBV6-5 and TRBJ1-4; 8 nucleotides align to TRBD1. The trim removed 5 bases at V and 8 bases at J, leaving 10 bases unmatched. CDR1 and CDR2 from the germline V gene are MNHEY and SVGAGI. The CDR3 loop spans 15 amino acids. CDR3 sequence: CASSGPMTGAEKLFF. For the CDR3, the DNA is TGTGCCAGCAGTGGACCCATGACAGGGGCGGAAAAACTGTTTTTT.

In DNA, the CDR3 is TGCGCCAGCAGCTTGGACAGGGGGCCTGGGGAGCTGTTTTTT. Amino acids: CASSLDRGPGELFF. The V gene is TRBV5-1, the J gene TRBJ2-2; 9 positions match TRBD1. The CDR3 contains 14 residues. With 0 bases clipped from V and 8 bases from J, the junction kept 2 bases outside the gene matches. The V gene's germline CDR1 is SGHRS and CDR2 YFSETQ.

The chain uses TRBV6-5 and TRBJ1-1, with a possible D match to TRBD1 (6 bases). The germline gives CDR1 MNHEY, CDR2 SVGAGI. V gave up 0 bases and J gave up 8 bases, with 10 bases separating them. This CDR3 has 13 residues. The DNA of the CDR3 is TGTGCCAGCAGTTACTCGGCAGGGGCGGAAGCTTTCTTT. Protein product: CASSYSAGAEAFF.

The CDR3 is CASSLRLAGVSSYNEQFF. The CDR3 DNA follows: TGCGCCAGCAGCTTGAGACTAGCGGGCGTAAGCTCCTACAATGAGCAGTTCTTC. The genes are TRBV5-1 and TRBJ2-1; 10 bases map to TRBD2. There are 18 residues in the CDR3. After removal of 1 base from V and 0 bases from J, the junction contained 7 bases not matched to a gene. Germline V CDR1 and CDR2: SGHRS, YFSETQ.

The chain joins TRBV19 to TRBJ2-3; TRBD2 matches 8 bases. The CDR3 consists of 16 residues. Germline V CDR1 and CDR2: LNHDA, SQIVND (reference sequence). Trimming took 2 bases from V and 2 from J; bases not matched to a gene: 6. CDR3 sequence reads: CASSIFGGGNTDTQYF. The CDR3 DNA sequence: TGTGCCAGTAGTATATTCGGCGGGGGGAACACAGATACGCAGTATTTT.

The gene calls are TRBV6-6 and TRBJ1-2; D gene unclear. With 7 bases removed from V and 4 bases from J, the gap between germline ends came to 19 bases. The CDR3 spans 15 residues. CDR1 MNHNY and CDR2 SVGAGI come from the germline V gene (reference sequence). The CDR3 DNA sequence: TGTGCCAGCACCCTACGAGGGCTAGCTGGCTATGGCTACACCTTC. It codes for CASTLRGLAGYGYTF.